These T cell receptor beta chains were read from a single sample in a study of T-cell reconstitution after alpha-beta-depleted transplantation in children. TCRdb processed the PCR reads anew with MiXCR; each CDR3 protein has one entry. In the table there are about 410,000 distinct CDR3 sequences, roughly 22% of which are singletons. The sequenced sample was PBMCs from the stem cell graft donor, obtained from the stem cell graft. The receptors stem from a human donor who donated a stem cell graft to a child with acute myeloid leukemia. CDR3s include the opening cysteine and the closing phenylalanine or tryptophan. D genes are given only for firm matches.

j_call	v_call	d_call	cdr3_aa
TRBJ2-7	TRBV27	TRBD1	CASSLLTGVGTYEQYF
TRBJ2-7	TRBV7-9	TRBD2	CASSSGRETSYEQYF
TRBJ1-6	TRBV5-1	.	CASSLAIRTANSPLHF
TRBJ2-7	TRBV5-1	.	CASSWQEGYEQYF
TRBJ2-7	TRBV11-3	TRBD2	CASSPGTSETEQYF
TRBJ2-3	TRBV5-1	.	CASSAGLSTDTQYF
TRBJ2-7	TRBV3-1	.	CASSPAGIWEQYF
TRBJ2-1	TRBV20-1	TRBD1	CSAPPTGSYNEQFF
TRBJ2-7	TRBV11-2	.	CASSLRLATVSSYEQYF
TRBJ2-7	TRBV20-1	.	CSASEGVRYEQYF
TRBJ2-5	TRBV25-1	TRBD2	CASSDTSGREETQYF
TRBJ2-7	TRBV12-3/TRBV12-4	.	CASSLSEIYEQYF
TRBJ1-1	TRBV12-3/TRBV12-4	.	CASSPRTDDTEAFF
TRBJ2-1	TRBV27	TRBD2	CASSQRGGAYNEQFF
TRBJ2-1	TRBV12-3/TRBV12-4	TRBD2	CASSFFSGGDLEQFF
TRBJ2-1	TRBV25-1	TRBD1	CASSTTGTANNEQFF
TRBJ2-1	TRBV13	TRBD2	CASSPIAGSLNEQFF
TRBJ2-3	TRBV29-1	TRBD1	CSVEATGDSTDTQYF
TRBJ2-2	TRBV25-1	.	CASSAGTPGSCFF
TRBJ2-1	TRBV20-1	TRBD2	CSASFSGSVFDEQFF
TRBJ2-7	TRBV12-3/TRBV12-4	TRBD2	CASRAGGPQEQYF
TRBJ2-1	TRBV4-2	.	CASSQVERVGSEQFF
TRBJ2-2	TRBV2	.	CASSDGAGELFF
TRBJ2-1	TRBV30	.	CASQGGTYNEQFF
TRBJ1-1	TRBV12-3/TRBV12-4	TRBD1	CASSLPGQVSSAFF
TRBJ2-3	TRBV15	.	CATSRDLGADTQYF
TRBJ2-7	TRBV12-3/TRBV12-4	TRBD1	CASSWDSRSYEQYF
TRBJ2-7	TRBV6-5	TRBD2	CASSYSRRLAGGNEQYF
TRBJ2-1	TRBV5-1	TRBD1	CASSLAGGTGKEGSYNEQFF
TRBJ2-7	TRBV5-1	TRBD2	CASSLEASGTGPYEQYF
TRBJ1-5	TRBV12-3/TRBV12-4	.	CASSPIPNQPQHF
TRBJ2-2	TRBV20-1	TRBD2	CSAFIAGAGTGELFF
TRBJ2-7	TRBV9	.	CASSVEGGSYEQYF
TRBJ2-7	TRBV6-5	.	CASSSSQGGVHYEQYF
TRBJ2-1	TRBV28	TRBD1	CASSLHRGKDKYNEQFF
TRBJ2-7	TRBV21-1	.	CASSNKGGRWSYEQYF
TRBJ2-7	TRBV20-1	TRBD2	CSASGSEAGGPYEQYF
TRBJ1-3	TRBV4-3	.	CASSQDSHASGNTIYF
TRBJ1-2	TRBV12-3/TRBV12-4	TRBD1	CASRYIGTATNYGYTF
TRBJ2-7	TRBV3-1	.	CASSQDLQSYEQYF